The clone carrying this T cell receptor beta chain was picked up a small number of times. Its specificity is unknown. This entry comes from a study of T-cell memory formation after mild COVID-19. The overall study: Largely donor-specific sequence clusters came from two donors.

TCRdb analysed the 5' RACE reads with MiXCR anew, one entry per CDR3 protein. The sample consists of hundreds of thousands of distinct CDR3 sequences, roughly 21% of them appearing once. Deletions cut 4 bases from V and 7 bases from J, with 13 bases between. Germline values: CDR1 MGHRA, CDR2 YSYEKL. The CDR3 extends over 13 amino acids. Overall study findings and caveats: Memory sampled before infection contained some responding clones, suggesting cross-reactive memory joined. A balance of CD4 and CD8 characterized clones contracting day 15 to 85, whereas later expanders leaned CD4+. Contracting CD4+ clones lay largely in CM and EM, with CD8+ ones residing in EMRA.

Sequenced sample: PBMCs or a T cell subset sorted from them (not recorded which). The origin of this receptor is an adult woman who had mild COVID-19 (a few samples of this study predate the infection). Cell type and time point are not known. The chain recombines TRBV4-1 with TRBJ1-2, with D hard to call. CDR3 sequence: CASSRTEVGGYTF. DNA of the CDR3: TGCGCCAGCAGCCGGACGGAGGTCGGTGGCTACACCTTC.